This paragraph covers one T cell receptor beta chain sequence. Trimming left V 5 bases short and J 2 bases short, with 28 bases between. CDR1 MDHEN and CDR2 SYDVKM come from the germline V gene. The CDR3 has 20 residues. The data derive from a study of response to subunit inactivated influenza vaccine. TCRdb reprocessed the RT-PCR reads with MiXCR, giving one entry per CDR3 protein. The table shows hundreds of thousands of distinct CDR3 sequences, with about 10% occurring only once. These sequences were also reported in another study, on T cells expressing NK-cell markers. That report adds: 5'RACE template switching with UMIs produced the TCR beta cDNA. TCR beta repertoires came from sorted CD3+CD56+NKG2C+, CD3+CD56+NKG2C- and CD3+CD56-NKG2C+ T cells. In a group of 5 to 7 donors, dominant NKG2C+ clonotypes represented about 1.0-8% of CD8+ T cells. Whether the expanded NKG2C+ T cell clones recognized HCMV remained unclear.

The rearrangement joins TRBV28 to TRBJ1-5, with D maybe TRBD1 (5 bases). The receptor comes from a man in his fifties or sixties who received an inactivated influenza vaccine. Specimen: PBMCs from blood, collected on the day of vaccination. In DNA form, the CDR3 reads TGTGCCAGCAGTGCCGCGGGGGGGAGTGATGTATTTTTAGGCAATCAGCCCCAGCATTTT. It specifies CASSAAGGSDVFLGNQPQHF.